What follows is one TCR beta chain and its context. This sample was taken from a study of blood T cell repertoires in COVID-19. The table came from immunoSEQ multiplex PCR; TCRdb's copy has only in-frame clones and leaves some out. The data show around 320,000 clones, about nine tenths seen once. The CDR3 length is 17 residues. Germline CDR1 reads SGHNT; CDR2 reads YENEEA. Trimming pared 1 base from V and 8 bases from J, leaving 20 bases between. J is TRBJ2-2 and V is TRBV11-3; the D gene is possibly TRBD2 (7 bases). This TCR came from a woman between 45 and 60 years old who had been exposed to COVID-19. The sequenced sample consisted of PBMCs or T cells enriched from blood (not recorded which). CDR3 DNA: TGTGCCAGCAGCTTAGGCCAAAGTCGGGGGGCTGATGGGGAGCTGTTTTTT. This sequence encodes CASSLGQSRGADGELFF.